These 24 T cell receptor beta chains were sequenced from one sample in a study of CXCR3-negative and CXCR3-positive naive CD8 T cells. General observations from the study: When CXCR3-positive naive cells were set against CXCR3-negative naive cells, the former had more hydrophobic TRB CDR3s.

No antigen has been assigned to these receptors. The libraries of TRB cDNA were constructed through 5' RACE using UMI labels. Following a re-call of the 5' RACE reads, TCRdb has one entry per CDR3 protein and lacks DNA. The sample totals around 150,000 distinct CDR3 sequences; its top ten clones hold 0.41%. The sequencing sample was made of naive CXCR3+ CD8+ T cells from blood. Subset described: CD45RO-CCR7+CD27+CD95- naive CD8+ T cells expressing CXCR3 (TNR3+). All receptors derive from a human donor in good health. Some clones in this sample may be carry-over from other donors' samples.

This chain uses TRBV21-1 with TRBJ2-5; TCRdb reports TRBD2, a call that lacks DNA to check it against. TRBV21-1 is assigned pseudogene status. This CDR3 has 15 residues. This CDR3 is CASSNTAGGRETQYF.

The genes are TRBV7-9 and TRBJ2-2. Germline CDR1 reads SEHNR; CDR2 reads FQNEAQ (reference sequence). This CDR3 is 14 amino acids long. The CDR3 sequence: CASSLALWTGELFF.

CDR3 region: CASSSRSDGSYNEQFF. The chain has TRBV7-6 and TRBJ2-1. Germline CDR1 SGHVS, CDR2 FNYEAQ. The CDR3 extends over 16 amino acids.

The V call is TRBV12-3 or TRBV12-4, the J call TRBJ2-1; TCRdb's assignment of TRBD2 cannot be checked, as there is no DNA. CDR3 length: 16 residues. CDR3 loop: CASSLPTSGTYNEQFF.

This chain uses TRBV20-1 with TRBJ2-1; as DNA is missing, the TRBD1 call by TCRdb cannot be tested. Germline assignment: CDR1 DFQATT and CDR2 SNEGSKA (reference sequence). The CDR3 covers 18 residues. CDR3: CSASPGWGGGSSYNEQFF.

The V and J genes are TRBV7-9 and TRBJ2-1; TCRdb designates TRBD2, a call that cannot be tested without DNA. Germline assignment: CDR1 SEHNR and CDR2 FQNEAQ (reference sequence). CDR3 length equals 16 residues. The CDR3 is CASGKDSGMHWNEQFF. Full variable domain (remainder filled in from reference TRBV7-9 and TRBJ2-1): DTGVSQNPRHKITKRGQNVTFRCDPISEHNRLYWYRQTLGQGPEFLTYFQNEAQLEKSRLLSDRFSAERPKGSFSTLEIQRTEQGDSAMYLCASGKDSGMHWNEQFFGPGTRLTVL.

The rearrangement uses TRBV5-5 and TRBJ2-5; TCRdb selects TRBD2, and the lack of DNA leaves this call unchecked. This CDR3 is 17 amino acids long. Germline lookup yields CDR1 SGHKS and CDR2 YYEKEE (reference sequence). The CDR3 loop reads CASSLAGGLALEETQYF.

CDR3 sequence reads: CSPPDGVVRDGYTF. The rearrangement links TRBV29-1 to TRBJ1-2; TCRdb proposes TRBD1, but this gene call is untestable without DNA. Germline assignment: CDR1 SQVTM and CDR2 ANQGSEA. CDR3 length: 14 residues.

The chain uses TRBV5-1 and TRBJ1-1; TCRdb proposes TRBD1, but this gene call is untestable without DNA. The CDR3 runs 16 residues. The V gene's germline CDR1 is SGHRS and CDR2 YFSETQ. The CDR3 region is CASSLRTGWMNTEAFF.

The genes are TRBV3-1 and TRBJ2-7; TCRdb's assignment of TRBD1 cannot be checked, as there is no DNA. The CDR3 covers 17 residues. Germline CDR1 is LGHDT and CDR2 is YNNKEL (reference sequence). CDR3 loop: CASSQRGWTGQPTRQYF.

The rearrangement uses TRBV29-1 and TRBJ1-5; TCRdb's assignment of TRBD1 cannot be checked, as there is no DNA. The CDR3 covers 13 residues. CDR1 and CDR2 from the germline V gene are SQVTM and ANQGSEA. The CDR3 sequence: CSAAPARNQPQHF.

The chain combines TRBV19 with TRBJ2-7; TCRdb names TRBD2, which stays unverified in the absence of DNA. The CDR3 has 14 amino acids. CDR1 is LNHDA, CDR2 SQIVND, per germline (reference sequence). The CDR3 sequence: CASSATSATYEQYF.

The chain carries TRBV7-8 and TRBJ2-7. There are 12 residues in the CDR3. Germline lookup yields CDR1 SGHVS and CDR2 FQNEAQ. The CDR3 sequence is CASSQPSYEQYF.

J is TRBJ2-7 and V is TRBV30; TCRdb outputs TRBD1, but without DNA this stays unchecked. The V gene's germline CDR1 is GTSNPN and CDR2 SVGIG (reference sequence). The CDR3 is 13 amino acids. Here the CDR3 reads CAWDSGGRYEQYF.

V usage is TRBV29-1 and J usage is TRBJ1-1. The germline CDR1 and CDR2 sequences are SQVTM and ANQGSEA. CDR3 length: 13 residues. The CDR3: CSVEAGMNTEAFF. The complete variable domain, with remaining parts taken from reference TRBV29-1 and TRBJ1-1, reads SAVISQKPSRDICQRGTSLTIQCQVDSQVTMMFWYRQQPGQSLTLIATANQGSEATYESGFVIDKFPISRPNLTFSTLTVSNMSPEDSSIYLCSVEAGMNTEAFFGQGTRLTVV.

The chain recombines TRBV25-1 with TRBJ2-1; TCRdb's assignment of TRBD1 cannot be checked, as there is no DNA. Per the germline V gene, CDR1 is MGHDK and CDR2 is SYGVNS. This CDR3 comprises 13 residues. CDR3 sequence reads: CASGTGAYNEQFF.

The J gene is TRBJ2-1, the V gene TRBV20-1; TCRdb designates TRBD2, a call that cannot be tested without DNA. CDR3 length: 20 amino acids. Germline CDR1 is DFQATT and CDR2 is SNEGSKA (reference sequence). CDR3 residues: CSARDLEGLAGGHSYNEQFF.

The chain is built from TRBV28 and TRBJ2-1; TCRdb's D call, TRBD1, is unchecked because there is no DNA. CDR3 length: 15 amino acids. Germline V lookup: CDR1 MDHEN, CDR2 SYDVKM. The CDR3 sequence: CASLPVRGSYNEQFF.

This chain joins TRBV5-1 and TRBJ2-1; absent DNA, TCRdb's TRBD1 call cannot be checked. Germline V lookup: CDR1 SGHRS, CDR2 YFSETQ. This CDR3 is built from 16 residues. The CDR3 sequence is CASSSAGGSSYNEQFF.

The V and J genes are TRBV2 and TRBJ2-5; as DNA is missing, the TRBD2 call by TCRdb cannot be tested. CDR1 SNHLY and CDR2 FYNNEI come from the germline V gene. The CDR3 totals 18 residues. The CDR3 protein is CASSGLLAGGPSQETQYF.

V usage is TRBV28 and J usage is TRBJ1-5; TCRdb's D call of TRBD1 is untestable without DNA. Germline V gene sequence: CDR1 MDHEN, CDR2 SYDVKM. CDR3 size: 18 residues. CDR3 loop: CASSLSFSEDRYNQPQHF. Variable domain in full (rest from reference TRBV28 and TRBJ1-5): DVKVTQSSRYLVKRTGEKVFLECVQDMDHENMFWYRQDPGLGLRLIYFSYDVKMKEKGDIPEGYSVSREKKERFSLILESASTNQTSMYLCASSLSFSEDRYNQPQHFGDGTRLSIL.

This rearrangement joins TRBV6-5 to TRBJ1-2. CDR1 and CDR2 (germline): MNHEY, SVGAGI. The CDR3 is 15 amino acids. CDR3 loop: CASSYSTEGSYGYTF.

V and J are TRBV30 and TRBJ2-1; the D call of TRBD2 rests on TCRdb alone, since no DNA is present to check it. Germline-derived CDR1 and CDR2 are GTSNPN and SVGIG (reference sequence). The CDR3 spans 13 residues. The CDR3 reads CAWSVSGQGEQFF.

This rearrangement joins TRBV5-1 to TRBJ2-2; the D call of TRBD2 rests on TCRdb alone, since no DNA is present to check it. The germline V gene has CDR1 SGHRS and CDR2 YFSETQ. The length of the CDR3 is 17 residues. The chain's CDR3 is CASSPDGLQPNTGELFF.